The source of this T cell receptor (beta chain) is a study of sequential checkpoint blockade in melanoma. Study overall: After both sequences, patients received maintenance nivolumab. DNA from 91 pretreatment tumor samples underwent TCRβ immunosequencing. After nivolumab or ipilimumab alone, some 20 patients had week-13 rebiopsies.

As concerns this clone: Its antigen is not known.

The study's findings and limits: Response in arm A was associated with pretreatment TIL clonality.

The data were produced by immunoSEQ multiplex PCR, yet TCRdb's version contains in-frame clones alone and is incomplete. The table lists more than 10,000 clones, 25% to 30% of them singletons, with around 26% in the top ten. The treatment was: randomized to nivolumab then ipilimumab (arm A) or the reverse (arm B). V trimming: 4 bases; J trimming: 2 bases; junction bases outside the gene matches: 5. The CDR3 loop spans 16 amino acids. The germline V gene has CDR1 KGHSH and CDR2 LQKENI. The gene calls are TRBV18 and TRBJ2-2; TRBD1 matches at 9 bases. The receptor was isolated from a human donor with melanoma. The sequencing here drew on tumor tissue (inferred from file names), taken from a patient given nivolumab and ipilimumab in sequence. The CDR3 protein is CASSLGTGRNTGELFF. The DNA of the CDR3 is TGTGCCAGCTCACTTGGGACAGGGCGCAACACCGGGGAGCTGTTTTTT.